This paragraph covers one TCR beta chain sequence. The antigen remains unidentified. CFSE-labeled sorted T cells met regulatory or mature dendritic cells for roughly 5 days. These data come from a study of regulatory dendritic cells for organ transplantation. Study-wide background: LPS was added to dendritic cell cultures on day 6.

Study findings and constraints: Considerable individual heterogeneity was seen in alloreactive memory CD8+ T cells. The most alloreactive TCR clonotypes were found in resting memory CD8+ cells.

V was pared by 2 bases and J by 3 bases, with 7 bases between. The CDR3 has 14 amino acids. Germline V CDR1 and CDR2: MDHEN, SYDVKM. TCRdb keeps only in-frame clones here, not all; method: immunoSEQ multiplex PCR. The table includes approximately 12,000 clones, nearly 90% detected once. The J gene is TRBJ2-2, the V gene TRBV28; either TRBD1 or TRBD2 may supply D (5 bases each). The sequence was collected from a human donor in good health. Input material: naive CD8+ T cells from blood cultured with regulatory dendritic cells. Subset given: CD45RA+ naive T cells. The CDR3 here is CASSLQGDTGELFF. CDR3 bases: TGTGCCAGCAGTTTACAGGGAGACACCGGGGAGCTGTTTTTT.